Shown below are 31 T cell receptor beta chains from a single sample sequenced in a study of technical replicates of blood from a handful of donors (dated 2017 in TCRdb). The library was produced with the immunoSEQ multiplex PCR assay. Imported from immuneACCESS, the table was reduced by TCRdb to in-frame sequences with V and J called. These copies leave out some clones; in studies compared against another copy, an unresolved V gene accounts for under half, and the cause of the remainder is not known. The sample yields tens of thousands of clones; about 94% were counted once. The top ten clones comprise 3% of the sample. Sample: PBMCs. Receptors were obtained from a human donor in good health. Some clones in this sample may be carry-over from other donors' samples.

V usage is TRBV29-1 and J usage is TRBJ1-2; possibly TRBD1 for D (6 bases). The CDR3 is 12 residues long. Germline assignment: CDR1 SQVTM and CDR2 ANQGSEA. Trimming took off 3 bases at V and 4 bases at J, with 9 bases between the two ends. CDR3 in DNA: TGCAGCGTTGATAAGGGGGTCTATGGCTACACCTTC. This encodes CSVDKGVYGYTF. Full variable domain (remainder filled in from reference TRBV29-1 and TRBJ1-2): SAVISQKPSRDICQRGTSLTIQCQVDSQVTMMFWYRQQPGQSLTLIATANQGSEATYESGFVIDKFPISRPNLTFSTLTVSNMSPEDSSIYLCSVDKGVYGYTFGSGTRLTVV.

The count of this clone is one. The chain couples TRBV7-9 to TRBJ2-7; D is possibly TRBD2 (6 bases). The CDR3 extends over 12 amino acids. Trimming removed 8 bases from V and 2 bases from J, with 10 bases in between. Per germline, CDR1 SEHNR and CDR2 FQNEAQ (reference sequence). The CDR3: CASSRGAYEQYF. CDR3 DNA: TGTGCCAGCTCCCGCGGGGCCTACGAGCAGTACTTC.

The genes are TRBV5-1 and TRBJ2-1; 12 bases line up with TRBD2. Per germline, CDR1 SGHRS and CDR2 YFSETQ. After removal of 7 bases from V and 10 bases from J, the junction contained 12 bases not matched to a gene. This CDR3 is built from 15 residues. The CDR3 nucleotides are TGCGCCAGCGGGGGTCTAGCGGGAGGGCCATTAGAGCAGTTCTTC. Its translation is CASGGLAGGPLEQFF.

The chain recombines TRBV7-9 with TRBJ2-3; the match to TRBD1 covers 8 bases. This CDR3 has 15 amino acids. Unmatched junction bases numbered 9, after V lost 5 bases and J lost 5 bases. Germline V gene lookup returns CDR1 SEHNR and CDR2 FQNEAQ (reference sequence). The DNA for the CDR3 is TGTGCCAGCAGCGAGAGGGCAGGGGGCCAAGATACGCAGTATTTT. The encoded protein is CASSERAGGQDTQYF.

The chain couples TRBV5-4 to TRBJ2-1, with D possibly TRBD2 on 5 matching bases. The length of the CDR3 is 15 residues. V gave up 4 bases and J gave up 6 bases, with 17 bases separating them. From germline, CDR1 is SGHNT and CDR2 YYREEE (reference sequence). The CDR3 DNA reads as TGTGCCAGCAGCCCCCCCCCTCCGGGGATCAATGAGCAGTTCTTC. Protein sequence: CASSPPPPGINEQFF.

CDR3 nucleotide sequence: TGTGCCAGCAGCTTGACAGGAATGAACACTGAAGCTTTCTTT. This sequence encodes CASSLTGMNTEAFF. The rearrangement links TRBV6-5 to TRBJ1-1; D might be TRBD1 (6 bases). There are 14 residues in the CDR3. Germline-derived CDR1 and CDR2 are MNHEY and SVGAGI. V lost 6 bases and J 0 bases, leaving 11 bases between the germline ends.

The V and J genes are TRBV5-1 and TRBJ2-6, with 9 bases aligning to TRBD1. Trimming cost V 3 bases and J 0 bases; bases outside gene matches: 4. CDR3 length equals 17 residues. Germline lookup yields CDR1 SGHRS and CDR2 YFSETQ. Written as DNA, the CDR3 is TGCGCCAGCAGCTCGGGGACAGGGAGCTCTGGGGCCAACGTCCTGACTTTC. Its translation is CASSSGTGSSGANVLTF.

A note on this clone: This sample includes further DNA sequences coding for the same CDR3. The genes are TRBV5-1 and TRBJ1-3, with 9 nucleotides matching TRBD1. Trimming at V came to 4 bases and at J to 4 bases, leaving 3 bases not matched to a gene. Germline V lookup: CDR1 SGHRS, CDR2 YFSETQ. The CDR3 consists of 14 residues. The CDR3 spells CASSLGTGGNTIYF. CDR3 coding DNA: TGCGCCAGCAGCCTAGGGACAGGGGGAAACACCATATATTTT.

The chain joins TRBV4-3 to TRBJ2-2; the D gene is possibly TRBD1 (6 bases). This CDR3 comprises 14 residues. CDR1 LGHNA and CDR2 YSLEER come from the germline V gene. The germline V and J ends were trimmed by 2 bases and 6 bases, with 10 bases remaining between them. The CDR3 DNA reads as TGCGCCAGCAGCCAATCCAGGGGCTCCGGGGAGCTGTTTTTT. Encoded protein: CASSQSRGSGELFF.

This rearrangement joins TRBV4-3 to TRBJ2-7; D is perhaps TRBD2 (6 bases). V was clipped by 1 base and J by 0 bases, with 10 bases between them. There are 15 residues in the CDR3. Germline values: CDR1 LGHNA, CDR2 YSLEER. The CDR3 is CASSQGRGLSYEQYF. In nucleotides, the CDR3 is TGCGCCAGCAGCCAAGGGCGGGGACTCTCCTACGAGCAGTACTTC.

This chain joins TRBV4-3 and TRBJ1-3; D unresolved. Germline V lookup: CDR1 LGHNA, CDR2 YSLEER. CDR3 length: 15 amino acids. Between the trimmed V and J ends, which lost 0 bases and 0 bases, there was a span of 6 bases. Written as DNA, the CDR3 is TGCGCCAGCAGCCAAGATACCAGCTCTGGAAACACCATATATTTT. This sequence encodes CASSQDTSSGNTIYF.

The V gene is TRBV9, the J gene TRBJ1-6; unclear D gene. V was clipped by 3 bases and J by 3 bases, with 13 bases between them. This CDR3 spans 16 amino acids. In germline, CDR1 is SGDLS, CDR2 YYNGEE. The CDR3 loop reads CASSARRADYNSPLHF. CDR3 in DNA: TGTGCCAGCAGCGCCCGGAGGGCAGACTATAATTCACCCCTCCACTTT.

The rearrangement joins TRBV5-6 to TRBJ1-5; the D gene is possibly TRBD1 (5 bases). V dropped 0 bases and J dropped 3 bases, with 7 bases sitting between them. This CDR3 is built from 14 residues. CDR1 SGHDT and CDR2 YYEEEE come from the germline V gene. This chain's CDR3 is CASSLGQHNQPQHF. CDR3 DNA sequence: TGTGCCAGCAGCTTGGGACAGCACAATCAGCCCCAGCATTTT.

The chain recombines TRBV5-1 with TRBJ1-4; TRBD1 might be the D (6 bases). The CDR3 extends over 15 amino acids. V was trimmed by 1 base and J by 5 bases, leaving 12 bases between them. Germline CDR1 is SGHRS and CDR2 is YFSETQ. The DNA of the CDR3 is TGCGCCAGCAGCTTGTCTGGACAGCAAAATGAAAAACTGTTTTTT. Protein sequence: CASSLSGQQNEKLFF.

The CDR3 sequence is CASSLSYSGGSNTGELFF. CDR3 bases: TGTGCCAGCAGCCTCTCATATAGCGGGGGCTCGAACACCGGGGAGCTGTTTTTT. The V and J genes are TRBV7-6 and TRBJ2-2; 9 bases map to TRBD2. The V gene end was trimmed by 5 bases and the J gene end by 0 bases; junction bases not matched to a gene: 10. From germline, CDR1 is SGHVS and CDR2 FNYEAQ. The CDR3 is 18 amino acids.

The chain couples TRBV7-3 to TRBJ2-6, with D possibly matching TRBD2 (5 bases). From germline, CDR1 is SGHTA and CDR2 FQGTGA. The length of the CDR3 is 16 residues. V was shortened by 0 bases and J by 1 base, with 7 bases between the two germline ends. CDR3 DNA sequence: TGTGCCAGCAGCTTAACGACGGGGTCTGGGGCCAACGTCCTGACTTTC. It yields the protein CASSLTTGSGANVLTF.

The rearrangement links TRBV4-1 to TRBJ2-5; 8 bases agree with TRBD2. CDR1 MGHRA and CDR2 YSYEKL come from the germline V gene. The CDR3 totals 15 residues. The V segment lost 0 bases and the J segment 2 bases; nucleotides outside the gene matches: 2. In DNA, the CDR3 is TGCGCCAGCAGCCAAGATCAGCGGGGGCAAGAGACCCAGTACTTC. This encodes CASSQDQRGQETQYF.

The chain links TRBV6-5 to TRBJ2-7; TRBD1 might be the D (6 bases). The CDR3 runs to 14 residues. Germline loops: CDR1 MNHEY, CDR2 SVGAGI. Trimming pared 5 bases from V and 3 bases from J, leaving 14 bases between. The CDR3 nucleotides are TGTGCCAGCAGTAAATGGGACAACCGCTACGAGCAGTACTTC. Amino acids: CASSKWDNRYEQYF.

The V gene is TRBV18, the J gene TRBJ1-2; the match to TRBD1 covers 10 bases. Germline CDR1 and CDR2: KGHSH and LQKENI. The V segment lost 4 bases and the J segment 2 bases; nucleotides outside the gene matches: 4. The CDR3 has 15 residues. This chain's CDR3 is CASSQGDRGNYGYTF. The DNA of the CDR3 is TGTGCCAGCTCACAAGGGGACAGGGGAAACTATGGCTACACCTTC.

The V and J genes are TRBV7-8 and TRBJ2-2; D is unclear. Germline assignment: CDR1 SGHVS and CDR2 FQNEAQ. This CDR3 region has 13 residues. V lost 8 bases to trimming and J lost 2 bases, with 9 bases between them. DNA of the CDR3: TGTGCCAGCTCGGTCGGTAACACCGGGGAGCTGTTTTTT. It yields the protein CASSVGNTGELFF.

The chain recombines TRBV7-3 with TRBJ2-3; D remains ambiguous. The CDR3 totals 14 residues. Trimming cost V 1 base and J 2 bases, with 7 bases left between them. Germline CDR1 SGHTA, CDR2 FQGTGA. DNA of the CDR3: TGTGCCAGCAGCTTAAGCGCGTACACAGATACGCAGTATTTT. It codes for CASSLSAYTDTQYF.

This clone occurred once. The genes are TRBV7-2 and TRBJ2-1; 9 positions agree with TRBD2. Losses at the gene ends were 4 bases for V and 6 bases for J; bases not matched to a gene: 10. The V gene's germline CDR1 is SGHTA and CDR2 FQGNSA. This CDR3 comprises 16 residues. This chain's CDR3 is CASSYLGGGASNEQFF. The CDR3 DNA reads TGTGCCAGCAGCTACCTAGGCGGGGGGGCCTCCAATGAGCAGTTCTTC.

This clone was found a few times. This sample includes further DNA sequences coding for the same CDR3. This chain connects TRBV6-5 to TRBJ2-2; D gene uncertain. The CDR3 runs to 15 residues. V lost 3 bases, J lost 1 base, and 9 bases lay in between. Germline CDR1 reads MNHEY; CDR2 reads SVGAGI. As DNA, the CDR3 is TGTGCCAGCAGTTATTCAGTGAAGAACACCGGGGAGCTGTTTTTT. Protein: CASSYSVKNTGELFF.

The rearrangement links TRBV5-6 to TRBJ2-1; 9 bases are shared with TRBD1. From germline, CDR1 is SGHDT and CDR2 YYEEEE. The CDR3 loop spans 13 amino acids. Trimming removed 4 bases from V and 7 bases from J; junction bases left unmatched: 3. The CDR3 protein is CASSVGQGNEQFF. CDR3 DNA: TGTGCCAGCAGCGTGGGACAGGGAAATGAGCAGTTCTTC.

The chain joins TRBV11-3 to TRBJ2-1; D is possibly TRBD2 (6 bases). CDR1 and CDR2 from the germline V gene are SGHNT and YENEEA. Trimming took 1 base from V and 10 from J, leaving 11 bases between them. The CDR3 contains 13 residues. The CDR3 here is CASSLGPGVEQFF. In nucleotides, the CDR3 is TGTGCCAGCAGCTTAGGTCCGGGGGTCGAGCAGTTCTTC.

The chain combines TRBV2 with TRBJ2-7; 13 nucleotides match TRBD2. CDR1 is SNHLY and CDR2 is FYNNEI in the germline V gene. The V gene end was trimmed by 5 bases and the J gene end by 2 bases; junction bases not matched to a gene: 3. The CDR3 sequence is 15 residues long. The CDR3 region is CASSLTSGGTYEQYF. Written as DNA, the CDR3 is TGTGCCAGCAGTCTGACTAGCGGGGGGACCTACGAGCAGTACTTC.

The chain has TRBV2 and TRBJ2-7; TRBD1 matches at 10 bases. The CDR3 is 15 residues long. From germline, CDR1 is SNHLY and CDR2 FYNNEI. With V trimmed by 6 bases and J by 0 bases, 5 bases remained unmatched. This chain's CDR3 is CASSGTGVSSYEQYF. CDR3 in DNA: TGTGCCAGCAGCGGGACAGGGGTAAGCTCCTACGAGCAGTACTTC.

This chain uses TRBV27 with TRBJ2-7, with a possible D match to TRBD1 (6 bases). With 6 bases removed from V and 4 bases from J, the gap between germline ends came to 13 bases. The CDR3 is 13 amino acids. Germline values: CDR1 MNHEY, CDR2 SMNVEV (reference sequence). The CDR3 is CASSLQGKYEQYF. In DNA form, the CDR3 reads TGTGCCAGCAGCCTACAGGGAAAATACGAGCAGTACTTC.

The chain carries TRBV4-2 and TRBJ1-1, with 8 positions matching TRBD1. Per the germline V gene, CDR1 is LGHNA and CDR2 is YNFKEQ. There are 12 residues in the CDR3. Trimming removed 3 bases from V and 8 bases from J; junction bases left unmatched: 2. The CDR3 sequence is CASSQGDREAFF. CDR3 sequence (DNA): TGTGCCAGCAGCCAGGGGGACAGGGAAGCTTTCTTT.

The chain employs TRBV5-6 and TRBJ2-5, with 9 bases that match TRBD2. V lost 3 bases to trimming and J lost 5 bases; unmatched junction nucleotides: 8. Germline lookup yields CDR1 SGHDT and CDR2 YYEEEE. The CDR3 extends over 15 amino acids. The CDR3 is CASSWESSGTETQYF. The CDR3, as DNA: TGTGCCAGCAGCTGGGAATCTAGCGGGACTGAGACCCAGTACTTC.

The chain links TRBV30 to TRBJ1-5, with a possible D match to TRBD1 (5 bases). CDR1 and CDR2 from the germline V gene are GTSNPN and SVGIG (reference sequence). Trimming stripped 2 bases from V and 5 bases from J, with 10 bases between. CDR3 length: 13 residues. CDR3 sequence: CAWSSGRDQPQHF. For the CDR3, the DNA is TGTGCCTGGAGTTCAGGGCGAGATCAGCCCCAGCATTTT.